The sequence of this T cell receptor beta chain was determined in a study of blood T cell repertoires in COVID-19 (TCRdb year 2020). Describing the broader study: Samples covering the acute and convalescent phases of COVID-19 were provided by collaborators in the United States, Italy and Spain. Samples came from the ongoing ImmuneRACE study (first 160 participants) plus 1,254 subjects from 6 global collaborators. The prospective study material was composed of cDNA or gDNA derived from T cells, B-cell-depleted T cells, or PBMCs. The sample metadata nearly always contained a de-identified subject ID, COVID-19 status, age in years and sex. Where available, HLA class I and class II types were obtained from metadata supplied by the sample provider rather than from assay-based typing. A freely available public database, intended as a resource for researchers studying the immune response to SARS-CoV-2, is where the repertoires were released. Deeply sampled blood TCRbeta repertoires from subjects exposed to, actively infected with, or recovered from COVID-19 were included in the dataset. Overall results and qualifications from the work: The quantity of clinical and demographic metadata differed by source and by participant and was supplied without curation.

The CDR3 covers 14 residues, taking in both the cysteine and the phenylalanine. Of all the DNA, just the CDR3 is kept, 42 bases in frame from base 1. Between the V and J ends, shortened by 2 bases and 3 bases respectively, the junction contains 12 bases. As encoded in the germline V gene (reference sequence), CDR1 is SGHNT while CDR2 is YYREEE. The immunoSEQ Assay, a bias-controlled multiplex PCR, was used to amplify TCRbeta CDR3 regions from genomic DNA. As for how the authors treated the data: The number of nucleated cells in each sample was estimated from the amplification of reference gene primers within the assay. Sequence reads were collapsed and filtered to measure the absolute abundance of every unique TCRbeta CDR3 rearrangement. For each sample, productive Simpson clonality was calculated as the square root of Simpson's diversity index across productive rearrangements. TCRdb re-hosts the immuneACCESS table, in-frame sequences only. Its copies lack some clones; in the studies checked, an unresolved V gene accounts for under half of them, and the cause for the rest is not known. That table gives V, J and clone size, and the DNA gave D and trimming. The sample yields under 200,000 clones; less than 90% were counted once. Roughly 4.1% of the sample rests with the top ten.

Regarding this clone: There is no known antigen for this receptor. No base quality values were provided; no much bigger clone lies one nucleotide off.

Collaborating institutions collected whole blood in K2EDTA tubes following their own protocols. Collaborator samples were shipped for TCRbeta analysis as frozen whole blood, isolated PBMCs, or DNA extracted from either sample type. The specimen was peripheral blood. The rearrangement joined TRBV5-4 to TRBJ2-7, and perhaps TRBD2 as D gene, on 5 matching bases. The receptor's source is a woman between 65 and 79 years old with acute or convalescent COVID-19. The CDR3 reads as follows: CASSFEGFLYEQYF. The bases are TGTGCCAGCAGCTTCGAGGGTTTCCTCTACGAGCAGTACTTC.